Below, 2 T cell receptor beta chains from the same sample are listed, as sequenced in a study of PD-1 blockade in classical Hodgkin lymphoma. Each and every patient relapsed after autologous stem cell transplantation, and patients got differing brentuximab vedotin exposure. The table came from immunoSEQ multiplex PCR; TCRdb's copy has only in-frame clones and leaves some out. The sample has about 4,200 clones; 66% are singletons. This specimen was peripheral blood mononuclear cells (PBMCs), taken before the second cycle of nivolumab. The receptor set was obtained from a human donor with classical Hodgkin lymphoma.

The chain carries TRBV2 and TRBJ2-3; 8 nucleotides line up with TRBD2. CDR1 is SNHLY and CDR2 is FYNNEI in the germline V gene. This CDR3 has 16 amino acids. V was clipped by 1 base and J by 2 bases; unmatched bases: 5. This CDR3 is CASSEGSGTNTDTQYF. DNA for the CDR3: TGTGCCAGCAGTGAAGGTAGCGGGACAAACACAGATACGCAGTATTTT.

The J gene is TRBJ1-1, the V gene TRBV11-3; D gene uncertain. Germline V gene data show CDR1 as SGHNT and CDR2 as YENEEA. This CDR3 region has 14 residues. Trimming removed 3 bases from V and 1 base from J, with 9 bases in between. The CDR3 loop is CASSFGGTNTEAFF. The CDR3, as DNA: TGTGCCAGCAGCTTCGGTGGCACGAACACTGAAGCTTTCTTT.